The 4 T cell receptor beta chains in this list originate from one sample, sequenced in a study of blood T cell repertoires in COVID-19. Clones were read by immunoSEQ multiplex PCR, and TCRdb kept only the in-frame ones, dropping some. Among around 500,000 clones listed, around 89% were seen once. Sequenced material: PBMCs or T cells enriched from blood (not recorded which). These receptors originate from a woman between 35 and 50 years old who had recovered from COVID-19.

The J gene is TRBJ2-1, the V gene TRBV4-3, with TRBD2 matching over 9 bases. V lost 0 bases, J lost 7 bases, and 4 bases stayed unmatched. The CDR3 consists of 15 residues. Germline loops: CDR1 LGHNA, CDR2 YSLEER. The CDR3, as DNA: TGCGCCAGCAGCCAAGACCCGGGACTAGCAAATGAGCAGTTCTTC. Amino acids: CASSQDPGLANEQFF.

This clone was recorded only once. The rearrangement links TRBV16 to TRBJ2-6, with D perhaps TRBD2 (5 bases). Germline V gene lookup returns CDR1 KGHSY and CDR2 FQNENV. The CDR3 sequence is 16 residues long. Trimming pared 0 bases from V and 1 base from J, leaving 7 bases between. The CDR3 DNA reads TGTGCCAGCAGCCAATCCGGGATATCTGGGGCCAACGTCCTGACTTTC. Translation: CASSQSGISGANVLTF.

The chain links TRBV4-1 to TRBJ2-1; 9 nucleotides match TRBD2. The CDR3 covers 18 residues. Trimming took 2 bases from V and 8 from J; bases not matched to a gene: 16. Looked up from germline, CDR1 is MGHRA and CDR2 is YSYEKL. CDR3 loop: CASSQKRASGTSGDEQFF. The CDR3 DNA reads TGCGCCAGCAGCCAAAAGAGGGCTAGCGGGACCTCGGGGGATGAGCAGTTCTTC.

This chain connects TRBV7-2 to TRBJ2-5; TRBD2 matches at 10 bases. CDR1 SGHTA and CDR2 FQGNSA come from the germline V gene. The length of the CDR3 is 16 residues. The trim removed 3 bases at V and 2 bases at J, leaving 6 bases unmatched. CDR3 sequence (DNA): TGTGCCAGCAGCTTCCAGATTAGCGGGGGGCAAGAGACCCAGTACTTC. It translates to CASSFQISGGQETQYF.